The clone carrying this TCR beta chain was counted many times. Its antigen is undetermined. The sample comes from a study of T-cell reconstitution after alpha-beta-depleted transplantation in children. Trimming shortened V by 5 bases and J by 0 bases, and 11 bases separated the two germline ends. Germline V gene data show CDR1 as SSHAT and CDR2 as FNYEAQ (reference sequence). This CDR3 has 14 amino acids. Unique molecular identifiers featured in how the TCRbeta library was prepared. MiXCR, applied by TCRdb to the PCR reads, yields one record per CDR3 protein. This sample has around 600,000 distinct CDR3 sequences, with more than 20% found just once. General study points: Expanded clones from the graft, numbering several hundred, reportedly supplied alpha-beta T cells about two months after transplant. Surviving thymic progenitors and recipient T cells were the source of high TCRbeta diversity at day 60 in some patients.

V usage is TRBV7-7 and J usage is TRBJ2-7; D perhaps matches TRBD1 (6 bases). The receptor was derived from a boy less than two years old who had a stem cell transplant for acute myeloid leukemia, so the T cells may come from the graft donor. This sample comprised PBMCs, mostly from graft donor cells, obtained 360 days after TCRalphabeta/CD19-depleted stem cell transplant. The CDR3 here is CASSQGRDSYEQYF. CDR3 sequence (DNA): TGTGCCAGCAGCCAGGGGCGAGACTCCTACGAGCAGTACTTC.